This T cell receptor (beta chain) was sequenced in a study of OX40 agonist ivuxolimab in advanced cancers. Study at large: A mean age of roughly 60 years, range roughly 23 to 85, was recorded, and 70% to 85% were male. Partial responses were recorded for three patients, including one with hepatocellular carcinoma and two with cutaneous melanoma.

Generated by immunoSEQ multiplex PCR, the TCRdb table keeps only in-frame clones and is missing some. The repertoire holds roughly 40,000 clones, with about 85% as singletons. This clone was counted once. Its target is not known. CDR1 and CDR2 from the germline V gene are LNHNV and YYDKDF (reference sequence). This CDR3 contains 17 residues. Trimming stripped 3 bases from V and 0 bases from J, with 17 bases between. General observations from the study: CD4+ and CD8+ T cells in blood underwent clonal expansion by week 6 at 0.1 to 3.0 mg/kg. At 0.1-3.0 mg/kg, partial responders had clonal expansion among the lowest observed.

The TCR was taken from an adult with an advanced solid tumor such as melanoma, head and neck, liver or kidney cancer. The rearrangement joins TRBV15 to TRBJ1-1, with a weak D call TRBD1 (5 bases). The sample in question was CD4+ or CD8+ T cells sorted from blood, obtained in a trial of the OX40 agonist ivuxolimab. CDR3 coding DNA: TGTGCCACCAGCAGTCCCATTCTCAGGGAAATGAACACTGAAGCTTTCTTT. This gives the protein CATSSPILREMNTEAFF.